This TCR beta chain is from a study of blood T cell repertoires in COVID-19 (dated by TCRdb to 2018 to 2020). In the study overall: Collaborator samples came from the United States, Italy and Spain and covered acute and convalescent phases of COVID-19. The material from the prospective study consisted of cDNA or gDNA derived from T cells, B-cell-depleted T cells, or PBMCs. Deeply sampled blood TCRbeta repertoires from subjects exposed to, actively infected with, or recovered from COVID-19 were included in the dataset. A freely available public database, intended as a resource for researchers studying the immune response to SARS-CoV-2, is where the repertoires were released. The samples were drawn from the first 160 participants of the ongoing ImmuneRACE study and from roughly 1,300 subjects provided by 6 global collaborators. A de-identified subject ID, COVID-19 status, age in years and sex were almost always included in the sample metadata. Where HLA class I and class II types were available, the types were taken from metadata supplied by the sample provider, not from assay-based typing. Findings and caveats that apply to the study as a whole: How much clinical and demographic metadata was included differed by source and by participant, and the metadata was provided uncurated.

In Seattle, one collaborating source enrolled patients while the infection was active and tracked those patients longitudinally over the course of disease. The collaborating institutions used their own protocols to collect whole blood in K2EDTA tubes. For TCRbeta analysis, collaborator samples were shipped as frozen whole blood, as isolated PBMCs, or as DNA extracted from either sample type. TCRbeta CDR3 regions were amplified from genomic DNA using the immunoSEQ Assay, a bias-controlled multiplex PCR. The source study handled its data this way. Nucleated cell counts per sample were estimated from amplification of reference gene primers within the assay. Sequence reads were collapsed and filtered to measure the absolute abundance of every unique TCRbeta CDR3 rearrangement. Productive Simpson clonality was computed per sample as the square root of Simpson's diversity index over productive rearrangements. TCRdb obtained this table from immuneACCESS and retained in-frame rearrangements with V and J assigned. These tables miss some clones; where compared with another copy, unresolved V genes account for less than half of the shortfall, and the remainder is unexplained. The DNA gave D and trimming, while V, J and clone size come from that table. This sample is represented by under 400,000 clones; 90% of them were singletons. In total, the top ten clones hold 2.9% of the sample.

The germline V gene specifies SGHRS as CDR1 and YFSETQ as CDR2. Unmatched junction bases come to 2, with V trimmed by 4 bases and J by 1 base. The CDR3 measures 14 amino acids from cysteine to phenylalanine. The CDR3 DNA has 42 bases and is translated from base 1. Concerning this clone: The target of this receptor is not known. No quality values exist for individual bases; no much larger clone is one base distant. Other DNA sequences within the sample encode an identical CDR3.

The source of this sequence is a woman in her twenties or thirties with COVID-19, enrolled during active disease. In this chain, TRBV5-1 is recombined with TRBJ2-7; 10 central nucleotides agree with TRBD1. Sequencing was carried out using peripheral blood. The DNA sequence reads TGCGCCAGCAGCCGGACAGGGGGATCCTACGAGCAGTACTTC. Its translation reads: CASSRTGGSYEQYF.